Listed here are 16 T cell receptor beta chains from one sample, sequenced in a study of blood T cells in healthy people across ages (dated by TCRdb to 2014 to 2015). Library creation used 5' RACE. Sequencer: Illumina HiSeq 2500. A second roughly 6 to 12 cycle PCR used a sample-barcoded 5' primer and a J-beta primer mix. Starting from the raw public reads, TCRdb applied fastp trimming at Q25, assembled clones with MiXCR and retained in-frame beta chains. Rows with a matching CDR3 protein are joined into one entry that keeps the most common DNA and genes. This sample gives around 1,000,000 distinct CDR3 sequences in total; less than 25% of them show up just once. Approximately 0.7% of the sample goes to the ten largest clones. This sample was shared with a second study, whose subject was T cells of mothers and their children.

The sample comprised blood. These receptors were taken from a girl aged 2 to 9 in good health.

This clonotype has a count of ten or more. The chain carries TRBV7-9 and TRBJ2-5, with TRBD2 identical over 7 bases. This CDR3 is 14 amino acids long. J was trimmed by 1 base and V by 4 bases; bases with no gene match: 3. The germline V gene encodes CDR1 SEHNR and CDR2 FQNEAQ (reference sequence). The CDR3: CASSSSGVQETQYF. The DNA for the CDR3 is TGTGCCAGCAGCTCGAGCGGGGTCCAAGAGACCCAGTACTTC.

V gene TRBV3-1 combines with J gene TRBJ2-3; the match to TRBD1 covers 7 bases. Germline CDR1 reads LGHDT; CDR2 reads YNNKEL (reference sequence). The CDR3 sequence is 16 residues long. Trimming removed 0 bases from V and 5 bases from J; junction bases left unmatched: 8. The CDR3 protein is CASSQDPPGGVDTQYF. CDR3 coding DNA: TGTGCCAGCAGCCAAGATCCCCCAGGGGGAGTAGATACGCAGTATTTT.

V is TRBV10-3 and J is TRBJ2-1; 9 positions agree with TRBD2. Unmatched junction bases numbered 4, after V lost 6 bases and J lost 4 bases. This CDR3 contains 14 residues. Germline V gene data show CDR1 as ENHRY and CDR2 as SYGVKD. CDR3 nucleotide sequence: TGTGCCATCAGCTGGACTAGCGAGTACAATGAGCAGTTCTTC. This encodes CAISWTSEYNEQFF.

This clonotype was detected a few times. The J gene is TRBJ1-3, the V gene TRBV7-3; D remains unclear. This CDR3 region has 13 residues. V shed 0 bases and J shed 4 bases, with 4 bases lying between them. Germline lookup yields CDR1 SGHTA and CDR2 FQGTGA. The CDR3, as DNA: TGTGCCAGCAGCTTAACCCCCGGAAACACCATATATTTT. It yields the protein CASSLTPGNTIYF.

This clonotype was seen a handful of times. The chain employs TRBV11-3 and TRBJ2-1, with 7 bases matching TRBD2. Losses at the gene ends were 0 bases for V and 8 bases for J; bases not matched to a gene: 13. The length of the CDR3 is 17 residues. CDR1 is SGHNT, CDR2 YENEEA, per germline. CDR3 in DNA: TGTGCCAGCAGCTTAGATAGTGGTAGCGGGCGAGGGGATGAGCAGTTCTTC. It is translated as CASSLDSGSGRGDEQFF.

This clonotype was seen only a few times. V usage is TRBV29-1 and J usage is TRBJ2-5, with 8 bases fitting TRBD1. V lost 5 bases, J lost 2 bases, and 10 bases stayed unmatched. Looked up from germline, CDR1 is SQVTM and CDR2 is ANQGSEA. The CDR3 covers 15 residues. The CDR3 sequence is CSVNWMDRDQETQYF. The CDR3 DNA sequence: TGCAGCGTTAACTGGATGGACAGGGATCAAGAGACCCAGTACTTC.

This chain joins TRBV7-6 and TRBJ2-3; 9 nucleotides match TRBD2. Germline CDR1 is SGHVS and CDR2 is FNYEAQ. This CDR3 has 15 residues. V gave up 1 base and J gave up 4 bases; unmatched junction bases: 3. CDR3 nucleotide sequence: TGTGCCAGCAGCTTAGAAGCGGGAGGCCCAGATACGCAGTATTTT. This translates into CASSLEAGGPDTQYF.

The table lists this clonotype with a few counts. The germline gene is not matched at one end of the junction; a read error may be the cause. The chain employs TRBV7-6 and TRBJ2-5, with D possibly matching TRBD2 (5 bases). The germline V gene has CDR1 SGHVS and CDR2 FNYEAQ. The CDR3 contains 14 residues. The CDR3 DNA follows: TGTGCCGGCAGCTTATCGGGGATCCTGGAGACCCAGTACTTC. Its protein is CAGSLSGILETQYF. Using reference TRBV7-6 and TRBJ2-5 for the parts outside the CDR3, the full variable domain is GAGVSQSPRYKVTKRGQDVALRCDPISGHVSLYWYRQALGQGPEFLTYFNYEAQQDKSGLPNDRFSAERPEGSISTLTIQRTEQRDSAMYRCAGSLSGILETQYFGPGTRLLVL.

The chain's CDR3 is CASSQTLGEQFF. CDR3 DNA sequence: TGCGCCAGCAGCCAAACCCTCGGTGAGCAGTTCTTC. This chain links TRBV4-1 with TRBJ2-5; D is ambiguous. The J call may not be correct, given that the DNA end is closer to TRBJ2-1. Germline V gene lookup returns CDR1 MGHRA and CDR2 YSYEKL. The CDR3 contains 12 residues.

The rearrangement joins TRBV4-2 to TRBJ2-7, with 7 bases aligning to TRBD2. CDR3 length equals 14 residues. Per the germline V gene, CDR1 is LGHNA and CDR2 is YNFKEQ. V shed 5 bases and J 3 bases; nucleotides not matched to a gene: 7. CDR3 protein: CASSGGGISYEQYF. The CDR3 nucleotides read TGTGCCAGCAGCGGGGGAGGGATAAGCTACGAGCAGTACTTC.

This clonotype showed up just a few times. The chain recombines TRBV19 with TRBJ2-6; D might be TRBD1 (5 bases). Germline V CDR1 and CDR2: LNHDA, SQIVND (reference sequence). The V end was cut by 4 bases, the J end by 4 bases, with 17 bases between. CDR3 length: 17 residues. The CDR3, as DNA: TGTGCCAGTAGTAAAACACAGGCCCAGGAGGGGGCCAACGTCCTGACTTTC. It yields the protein CASSKTQAQEGANVLTF.

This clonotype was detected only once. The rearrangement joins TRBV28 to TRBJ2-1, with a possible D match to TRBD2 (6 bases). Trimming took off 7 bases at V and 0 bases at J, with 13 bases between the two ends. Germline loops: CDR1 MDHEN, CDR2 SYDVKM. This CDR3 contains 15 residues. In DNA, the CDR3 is TGTGCCAGCACGGGGAGGACTATCTCCTACAATGAGCAGTTCTTC. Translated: CASTGRTISYNEQFF.

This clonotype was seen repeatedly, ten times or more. The CDR3 protein is CAISEGNEQYF. CDR3 DNA: TGTGCCATCAGTGAGGGTAACGAGCAGTACTTC. V and J are TRBV10-3 and TRBJ2-5; D is ambiguous. The J call is doubtful: the DNA matches TRBJ2-7 better. CDR3 size: 11 residues. Per the germline V gene, CDR1 is ENHRY and CDR2 is SYGVKD.

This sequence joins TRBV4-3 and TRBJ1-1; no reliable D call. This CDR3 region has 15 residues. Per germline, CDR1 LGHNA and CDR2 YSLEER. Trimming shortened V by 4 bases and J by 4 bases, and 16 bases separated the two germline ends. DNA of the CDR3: TGCGCCAGCAGCCTAGATACAGTTTACGGCACTGAAGCTTTCTTT. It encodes CASSLDTVYGTEAFF.

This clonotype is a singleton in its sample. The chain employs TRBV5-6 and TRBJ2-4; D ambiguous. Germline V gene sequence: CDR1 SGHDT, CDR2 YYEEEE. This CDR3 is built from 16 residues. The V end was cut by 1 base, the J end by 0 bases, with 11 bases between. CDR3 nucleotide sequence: TGTGCCAGCAGCTTGTTAAGCTTTGTAGCCAAAAACATTCAGTACTTC. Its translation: CASSLLSFVAKNIQYF.

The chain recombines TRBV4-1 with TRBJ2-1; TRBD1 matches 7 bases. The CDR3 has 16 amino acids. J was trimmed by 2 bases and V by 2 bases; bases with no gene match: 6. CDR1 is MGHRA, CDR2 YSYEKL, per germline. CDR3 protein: CASSQPTGIAYNEQFF. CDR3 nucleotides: TGCGCCAGCAGCCAACCGACAGGGATCGCCTACAATGAGCAGTTCTTC.